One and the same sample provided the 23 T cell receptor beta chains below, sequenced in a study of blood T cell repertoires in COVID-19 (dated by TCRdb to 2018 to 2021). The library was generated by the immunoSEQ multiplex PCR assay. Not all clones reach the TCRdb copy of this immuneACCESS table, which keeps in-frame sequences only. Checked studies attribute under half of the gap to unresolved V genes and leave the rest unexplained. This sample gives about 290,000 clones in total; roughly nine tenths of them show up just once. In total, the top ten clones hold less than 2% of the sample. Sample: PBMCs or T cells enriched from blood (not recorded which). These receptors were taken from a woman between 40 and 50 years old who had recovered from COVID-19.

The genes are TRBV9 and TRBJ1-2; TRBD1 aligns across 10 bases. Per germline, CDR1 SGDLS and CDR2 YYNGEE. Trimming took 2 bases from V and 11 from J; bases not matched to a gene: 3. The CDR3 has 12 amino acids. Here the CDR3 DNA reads TGTGCCAGCAGCGTGACAGGGGGCAAGTACACCTTC. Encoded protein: CASSVTGGKYTF.

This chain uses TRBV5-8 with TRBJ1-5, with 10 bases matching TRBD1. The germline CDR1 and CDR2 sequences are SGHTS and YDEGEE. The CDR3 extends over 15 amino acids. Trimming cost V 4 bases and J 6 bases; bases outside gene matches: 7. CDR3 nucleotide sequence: TGTGCCAGCAGCAGGGGGACAGGGGCGTCTCAGCCCCAGCATTTT. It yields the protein CASSRGTGASQPQHF. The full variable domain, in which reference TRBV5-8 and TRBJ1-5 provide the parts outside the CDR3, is EAGVTQSPTHLIKTRGQQATLRCSPISGHTSVYWYQQALGLGLQFLLWYDEGEERNRGNFPPRFSGRQFPNYSSELNVNALELEDSALYLCASSRGTGASQPQHFGDGTRLSIL.

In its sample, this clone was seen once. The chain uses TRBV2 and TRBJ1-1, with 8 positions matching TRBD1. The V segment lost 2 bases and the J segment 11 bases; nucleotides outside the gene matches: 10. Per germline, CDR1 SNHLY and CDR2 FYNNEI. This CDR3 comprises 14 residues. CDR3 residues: CASSELFQGASAFF. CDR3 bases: TGTGCCAGCAGTGAACTTTTCCAGGGGGCCTCGGCTTTCTTT. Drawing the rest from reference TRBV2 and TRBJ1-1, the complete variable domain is EPEVTQTPSHQVTQMGQEVILRCVPISNHLYFYWYRQILGQKVEFLVSFYNNEISEKSEIFDDQFSVERPDGSNFTLKIRSTKLEDSAMYFCASSELFQGASAFFGQGTRLTVV.

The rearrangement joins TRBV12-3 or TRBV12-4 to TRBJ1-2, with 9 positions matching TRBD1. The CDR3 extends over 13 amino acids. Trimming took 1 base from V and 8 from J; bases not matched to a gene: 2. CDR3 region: CASSLGDRAGYTF. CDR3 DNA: TGTGCCAGCAGTTTAGGGGACAGGGCCGGCTACACCTTC.

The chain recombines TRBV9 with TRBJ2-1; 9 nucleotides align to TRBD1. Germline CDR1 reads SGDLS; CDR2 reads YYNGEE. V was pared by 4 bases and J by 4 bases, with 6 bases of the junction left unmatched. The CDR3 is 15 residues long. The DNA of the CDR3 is TGTGCCAGCAGCAAATCCGGGACAGGGTACAATGAGCAGTTCTTC. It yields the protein CASSKSGTGYNEQFF.

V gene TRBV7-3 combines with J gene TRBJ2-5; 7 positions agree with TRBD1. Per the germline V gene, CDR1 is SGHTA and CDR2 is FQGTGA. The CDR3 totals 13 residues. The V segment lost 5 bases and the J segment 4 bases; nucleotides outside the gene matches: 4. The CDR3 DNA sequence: TGTGCCAGCAGCAGGGACAGCTTAGAGACCCAGTACTTC. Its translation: CASSRDSLETQYF.

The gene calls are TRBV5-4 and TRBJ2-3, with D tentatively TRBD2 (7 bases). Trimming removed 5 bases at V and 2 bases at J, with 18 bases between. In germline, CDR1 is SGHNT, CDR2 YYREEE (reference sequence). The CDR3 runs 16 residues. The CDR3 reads CASRFGGGSATDTQYF. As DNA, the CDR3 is TGTGCCAGCAGATTTGGGGGGGGCAGTGCCACAGATACGCAGTATTTT.

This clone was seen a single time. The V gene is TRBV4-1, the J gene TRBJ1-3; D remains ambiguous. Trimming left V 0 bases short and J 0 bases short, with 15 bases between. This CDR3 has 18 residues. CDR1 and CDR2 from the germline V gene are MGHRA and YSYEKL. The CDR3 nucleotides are TGCGCCAGCAGCCAAGAAGACCTCGTGACAAACTCTGGAAACACCATATATTTT. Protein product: CASSQEDLVTNSGNTIYF.

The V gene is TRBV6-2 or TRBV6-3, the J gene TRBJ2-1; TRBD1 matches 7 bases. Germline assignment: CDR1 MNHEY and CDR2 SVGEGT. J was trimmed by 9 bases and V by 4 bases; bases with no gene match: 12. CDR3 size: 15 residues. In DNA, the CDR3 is TGTGCCAGCAGTTCGACAGGGAATACTGCGAGTGAGCAGTTCTTC. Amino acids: CASSSTGNTASEQFF.

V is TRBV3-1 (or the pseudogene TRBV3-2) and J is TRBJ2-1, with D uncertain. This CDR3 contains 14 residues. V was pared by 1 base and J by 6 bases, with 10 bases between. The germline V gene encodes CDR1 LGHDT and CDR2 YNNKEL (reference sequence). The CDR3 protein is CASSQVRGRNEQFF. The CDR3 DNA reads TGTGCCAGCAGCCAAGTTCGTGGGCGCAATGAGCAGTTCTTC.

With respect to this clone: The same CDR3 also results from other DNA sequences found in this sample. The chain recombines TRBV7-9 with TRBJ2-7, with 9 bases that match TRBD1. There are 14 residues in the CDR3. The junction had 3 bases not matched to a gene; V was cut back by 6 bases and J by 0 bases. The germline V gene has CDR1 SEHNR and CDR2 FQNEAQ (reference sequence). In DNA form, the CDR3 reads TGTGCCAGCAGTACGGACAGGGGCTCCTACGAGCAGTACTTC. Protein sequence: CASSTDRGSYEQYF.

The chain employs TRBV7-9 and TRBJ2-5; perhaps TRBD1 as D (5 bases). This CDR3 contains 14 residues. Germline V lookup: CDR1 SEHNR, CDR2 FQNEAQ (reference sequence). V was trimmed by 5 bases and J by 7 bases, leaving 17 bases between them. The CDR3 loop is CASSVDSRMGTQYF. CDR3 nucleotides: TGTGCCAGCAGCGTAGACAGCCGGATGGGGACCCAGTACTTC.

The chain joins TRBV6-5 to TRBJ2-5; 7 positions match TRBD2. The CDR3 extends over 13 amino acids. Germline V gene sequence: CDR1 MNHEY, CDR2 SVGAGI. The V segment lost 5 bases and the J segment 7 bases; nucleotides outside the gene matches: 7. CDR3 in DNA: TGTGCCAGCAGTCGGACTAGGGAGAGGACCCAGTACTTC. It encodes CASSRTRERTQYF.

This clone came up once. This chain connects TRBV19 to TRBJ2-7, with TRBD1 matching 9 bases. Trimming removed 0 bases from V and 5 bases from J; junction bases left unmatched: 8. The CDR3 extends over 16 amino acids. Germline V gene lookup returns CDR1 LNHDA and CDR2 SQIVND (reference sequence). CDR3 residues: CASSIDRDRVINEQYF. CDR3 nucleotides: TGTGCCAGTAGTATAGATCGGGACAGGGTCATTAACGAGCAGTACTTC.

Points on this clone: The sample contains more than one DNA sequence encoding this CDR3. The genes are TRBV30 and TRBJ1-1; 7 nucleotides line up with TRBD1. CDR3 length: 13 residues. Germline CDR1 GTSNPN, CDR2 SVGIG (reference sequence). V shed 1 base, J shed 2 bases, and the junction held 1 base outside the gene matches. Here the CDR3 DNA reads TGTGCCTGGAGTGGACAGGGCAACACTGAAGCTTTCTTT. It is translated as CAWSGQGNTEAFF.

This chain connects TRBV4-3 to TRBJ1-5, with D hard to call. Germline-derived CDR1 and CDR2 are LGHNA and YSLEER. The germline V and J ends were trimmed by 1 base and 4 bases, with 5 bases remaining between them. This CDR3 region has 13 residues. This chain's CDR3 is CASSQGQNQPQHF. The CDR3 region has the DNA TGCGCCAGCAGCCAAGGGCAGAATCAGCCCCAGCATTTT.

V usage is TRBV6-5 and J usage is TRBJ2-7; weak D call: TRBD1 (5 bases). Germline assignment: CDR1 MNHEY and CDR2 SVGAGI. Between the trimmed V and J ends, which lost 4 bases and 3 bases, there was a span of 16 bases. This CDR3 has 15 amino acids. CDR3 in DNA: TGTGCCAGCAGTTGGGCCAGGACACCTGACTACGAGCAGTACTTC. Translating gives CASSWARTPDYEQYF.

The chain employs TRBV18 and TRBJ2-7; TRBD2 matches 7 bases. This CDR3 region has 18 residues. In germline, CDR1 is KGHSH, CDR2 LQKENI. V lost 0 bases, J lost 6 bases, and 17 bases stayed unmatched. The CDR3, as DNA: TGTGCCAGCTCACCACCAGTATCGTGGCCCGGCGGGAGCGGCGAGCAGTACTTC. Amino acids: CASSPPVSWPGGSGEQYF.

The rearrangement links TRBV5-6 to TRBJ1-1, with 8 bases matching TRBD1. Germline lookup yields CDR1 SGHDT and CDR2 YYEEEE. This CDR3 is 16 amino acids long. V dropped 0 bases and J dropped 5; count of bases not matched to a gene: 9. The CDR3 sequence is CASSLGEAGGLTEAFF. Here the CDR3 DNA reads TGTGCCAGCAGCTTGGGAGAGGCAGGGGGCTTGACTGAAGCTTTCTTT.

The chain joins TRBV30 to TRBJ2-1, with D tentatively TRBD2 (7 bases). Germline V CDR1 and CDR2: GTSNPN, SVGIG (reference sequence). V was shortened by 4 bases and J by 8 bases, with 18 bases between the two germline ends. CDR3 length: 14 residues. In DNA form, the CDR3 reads TGTGCCTGGACAGCGCTTGGGGGGGCCGATGAGCAGTTCTTC. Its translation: CAWTALGGADEQFF.

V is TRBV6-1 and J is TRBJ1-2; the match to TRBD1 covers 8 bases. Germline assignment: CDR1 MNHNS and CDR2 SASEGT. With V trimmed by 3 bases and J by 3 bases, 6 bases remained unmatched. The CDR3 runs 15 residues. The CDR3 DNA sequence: TGTGCCAGCAGTGACCAAGGGACAGGAGACTATGGCTACACCTTC. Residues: CASSDQGTGDYGYTF.

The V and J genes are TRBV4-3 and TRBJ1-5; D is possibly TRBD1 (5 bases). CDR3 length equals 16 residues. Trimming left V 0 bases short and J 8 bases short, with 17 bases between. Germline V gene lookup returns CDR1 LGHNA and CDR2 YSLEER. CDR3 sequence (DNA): TGCGCCAGCAGCCAAGATACCGCAGCCGGAGGGGAGCCCCAGCATTTT. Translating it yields CASSQDTAAGGEPQHF.

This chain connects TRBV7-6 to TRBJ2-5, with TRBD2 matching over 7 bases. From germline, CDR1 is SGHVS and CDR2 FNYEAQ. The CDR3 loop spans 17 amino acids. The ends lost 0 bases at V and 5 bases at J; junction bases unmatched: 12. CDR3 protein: CASSLAGRAGVGETQYF. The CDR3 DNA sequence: TGTGCCAGCAGCTTAGCCGGGCGTGCGGGGGTTGGGGAGACCCAGTACTTC.